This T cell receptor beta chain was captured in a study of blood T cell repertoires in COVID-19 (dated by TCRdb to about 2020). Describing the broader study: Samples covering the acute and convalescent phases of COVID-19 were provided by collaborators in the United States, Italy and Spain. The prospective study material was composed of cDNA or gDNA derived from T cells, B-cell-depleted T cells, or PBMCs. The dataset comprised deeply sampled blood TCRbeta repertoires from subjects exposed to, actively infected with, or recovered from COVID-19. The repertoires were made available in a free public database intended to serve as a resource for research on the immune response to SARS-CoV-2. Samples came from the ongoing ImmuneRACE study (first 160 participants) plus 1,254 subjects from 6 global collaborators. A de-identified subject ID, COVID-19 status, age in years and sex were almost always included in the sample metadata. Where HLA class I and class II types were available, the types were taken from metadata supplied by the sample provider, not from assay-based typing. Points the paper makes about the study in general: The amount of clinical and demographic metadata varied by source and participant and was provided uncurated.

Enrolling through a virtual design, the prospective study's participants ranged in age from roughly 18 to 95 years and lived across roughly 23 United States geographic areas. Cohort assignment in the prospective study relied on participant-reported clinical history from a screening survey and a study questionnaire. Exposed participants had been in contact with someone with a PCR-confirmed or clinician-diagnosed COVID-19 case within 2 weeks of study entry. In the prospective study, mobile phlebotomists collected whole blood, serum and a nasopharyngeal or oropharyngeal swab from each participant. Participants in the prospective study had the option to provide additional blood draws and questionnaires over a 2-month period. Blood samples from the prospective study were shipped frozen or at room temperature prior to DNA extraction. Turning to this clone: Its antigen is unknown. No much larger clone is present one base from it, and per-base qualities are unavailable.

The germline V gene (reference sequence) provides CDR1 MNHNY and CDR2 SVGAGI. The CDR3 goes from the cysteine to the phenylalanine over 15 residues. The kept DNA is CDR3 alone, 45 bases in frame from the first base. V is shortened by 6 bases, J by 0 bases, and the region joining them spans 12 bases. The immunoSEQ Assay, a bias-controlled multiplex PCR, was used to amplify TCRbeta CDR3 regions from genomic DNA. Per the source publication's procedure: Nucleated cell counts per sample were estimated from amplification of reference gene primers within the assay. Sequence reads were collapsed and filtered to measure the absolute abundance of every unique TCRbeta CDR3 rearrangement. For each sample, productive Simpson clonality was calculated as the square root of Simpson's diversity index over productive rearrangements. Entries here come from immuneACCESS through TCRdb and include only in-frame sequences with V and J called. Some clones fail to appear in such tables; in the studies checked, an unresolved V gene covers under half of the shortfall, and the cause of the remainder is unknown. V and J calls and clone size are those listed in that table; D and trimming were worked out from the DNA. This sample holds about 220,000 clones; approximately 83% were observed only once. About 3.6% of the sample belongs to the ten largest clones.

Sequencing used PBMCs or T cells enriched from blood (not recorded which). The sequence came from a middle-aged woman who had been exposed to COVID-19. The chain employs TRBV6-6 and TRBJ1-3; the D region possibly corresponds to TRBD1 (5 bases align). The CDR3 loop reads CASSPDSNSGNTIYF. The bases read TGTGCCAGCAGCCCCGACAGTAACTCTGGAAACACCATATATTTT.